The clone carrying this T cell receptor beta chain was seen once. The CDR3 is made up of 15 amino acids. V lost 3 bases, J lost 3 bases, and 6 bases stayed unmatched. Per the germline V gene, CDR1 is SGHNT and CDR2 is YYREEE (reference sequence). This specimen comes from a study of cytomegalovirus exposure and HLA in healthy donors. Sequencing was performed with immunoSEQ multiplex PCR; in TCRdb, only in-frame clones are kept and a portion is missing. Among 75,000 to 90,000 clones, less than 96% were seen once, and the ten largest hold about 1.5%. Material for sequencing was PBMCs. The V gene is TRBV5-4, the J gene TRBJ1-1; 9 nucleotides line up with TRBD1. The origin of this receptor is a man younger than 35 in good health and CMV-seropositive. In nucleotides, the CDR3 is TGTGCCAGCAGCTCCGGGACAGGGAGGGACACTGAAGCTTTCTTT. Its protein is CASSSGTGRDTEAFF.